This T cell receptor (beta chain) was observed in a study of T cells in Graves' hyperthyroidism and ophthalmopathy. Study outcomes and limitations: For ophthalmopathy, model prediction preceded onset by a median around six months. Ophthalmopathy and stable hyperthyroidism were told apart by a 13 V-J model.

This clonotype has at least ten counts. Its antigen is still unknown. V gave up 6 bases and J gave up 3 bases; unmatched junction bases: 4. The germline gives CDR1 MNHNS, CDR2 SASEGT. This CDR3 has 14 amino acids. Regions amplified from RNA transcripts were the TCR beta CDR3 regions. During a first-round RT-PCR of the TCR CDR3, the HTBI primer set was used. From the multiplex PCR reads, TCRdb called clonotypes with MiXCR, one entry per CDR3 protein. The table has approximately 360,000 distinct CDR3 sequences, about a sixth seen once. A roughly 9.3 ml volume of fresh peripheral blood provided the PBMCs. The clonotype comes from a woman between 18 and 30 years old with Graves' hyperthyroidism that later progressed to Graves' ophthalmopathy. Material: blood. This chain connects TRBV6-1 to TRBJ2-7; TRBD2 aligns across 11 bases. CDR3 in amino acids: CASSATSGSYEQYF. CDR3 DNA sequence: TGTGCCAGCAGCGCCACTAGCGGGAGCTACGAGCAGTACTTC.